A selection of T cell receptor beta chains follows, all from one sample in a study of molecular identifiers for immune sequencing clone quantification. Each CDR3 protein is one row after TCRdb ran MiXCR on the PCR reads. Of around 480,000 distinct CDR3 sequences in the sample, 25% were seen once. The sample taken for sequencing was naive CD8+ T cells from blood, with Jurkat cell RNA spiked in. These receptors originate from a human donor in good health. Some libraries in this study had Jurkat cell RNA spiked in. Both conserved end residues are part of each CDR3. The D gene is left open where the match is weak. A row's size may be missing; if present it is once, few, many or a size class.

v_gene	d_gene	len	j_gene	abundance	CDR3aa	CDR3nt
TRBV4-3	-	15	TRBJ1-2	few	CASSQDLGHNYGYTF	TGCGCCAGCAGCCAAGATTTGGGACACAACTATGGCTACACCTTC
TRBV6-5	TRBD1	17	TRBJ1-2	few	CASSYSPGGASNYGYTF	TGTGCCAGCAGTTACTCTCCAGGGGGCGCGAGTAACTATGGCTACACCTTC
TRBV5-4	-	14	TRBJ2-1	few	CASSSGTGGNEQFF	TGTGCCAGCAGCTCGGGGACTGGAGGCAATGAGCAGTTCTTC
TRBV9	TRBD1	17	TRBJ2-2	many	CASSVSKDRGSTGELFF	TGTGCCAGCAGCGTGTCCAAGGACAGGGGTTCCACCGGGGAGCTGTTTTTT
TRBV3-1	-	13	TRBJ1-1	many	CASSPTGSTEAFF	TGTGCCAGCAGCCCTACAGGGTCCACTGAAGCTTTCTTT
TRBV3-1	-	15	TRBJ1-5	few	CASSQDLSKNQPQHF	TGTGCCAGCAGCCAAGATCTGTCTAAGAATCAGCCCCAGCATTTT
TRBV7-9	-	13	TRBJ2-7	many	CASSTGQSYEQYF	TGTGCCAGCAGCACCGGGCAGAGTTACGAGCAGTACTTC
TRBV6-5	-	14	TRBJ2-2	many	CASSSGTNTGELFF	TGTGCCAGCAGTTCCGGGACAAACACCGGGGAGCTGTTTTTT
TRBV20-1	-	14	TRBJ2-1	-	CSAIGISSYNEQFF	TGCAGTGCTATTGGGATATCGTCCTACAATGAGCAGTTCTTC
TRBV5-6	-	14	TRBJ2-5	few	CASSLAAGQETQYF	TGTGCCAGCAGCTTGGCGGCGGGACAAGAGACCCAGTACTTC
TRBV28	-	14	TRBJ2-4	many	CASSADIAKNIQYF	TGTGCCAGCAGTGCCGATATAGCCAAAAACATTCAGTACTTC
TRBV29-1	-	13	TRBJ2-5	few	CSVVSDSQETQYF	TGCAGCGTTGTGTCCGACAGCCAAGAGACCCAGTACTTC
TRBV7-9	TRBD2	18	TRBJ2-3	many	CASSLAIAGGGHADTQYF	TGTGCCAGCAGCTTGGCCATAGCGGGAGGTGGGCACGCAGATACGCAGTATTTT
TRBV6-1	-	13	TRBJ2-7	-	CASRVLESYEQYF	TGTGCCAGCAGAGTGCTGGAGTCCTACGAGCAGTACTTC
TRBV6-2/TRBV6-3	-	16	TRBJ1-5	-	CASSYLIGAGNQPQHF	TGTGCCAGCAGTTACTTGATAGGGGCAGGCAATCAGCCCCAGCATTTT
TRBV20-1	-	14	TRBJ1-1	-	CSARVKGGWTEAFF	TGCAGTGCTAGAGTTAAGGGGGGATGGACTGAAGCTTTCTTT
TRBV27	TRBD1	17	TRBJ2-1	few	CASSLRGTGGTRAEQFF	TGTGCCAGCAGTTTAAGGGGGACAGGGGGTACCCGGGCTGAGCAGTTCTTC
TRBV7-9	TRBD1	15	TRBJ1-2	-	CASSLARDRNYGYTF	TGTGCCAGCAGCTTAGCGCGGGACAGGAACTATGGCTACACCTTC
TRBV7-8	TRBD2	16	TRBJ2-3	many	CASSPWTSGDTDTQYF	TGTGCCAGCAGCCCGTGGACTAGCGGGGACACAGATACGCAGTATTTT
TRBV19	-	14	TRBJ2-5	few	CASSSQRDQETQYF	TGTGCCAGTAGTTCACAGCGGGACCAAGAGACCCAGTACTTC
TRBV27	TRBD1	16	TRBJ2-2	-	CASSLDPGQRTGELFF	TGTGCCAGCAGTTTAGACCCGGGACAGAGAACCGGGGAGCTGTTTTTT
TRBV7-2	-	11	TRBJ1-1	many	CASSLLGEAFF	TGTGCCAGCAGTTTACTGGGTGAAGCTTTCTTT
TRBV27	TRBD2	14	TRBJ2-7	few	CASRPGLAGSEQYF	TGTGCCAGCAGACCGGGACTAGCGGGAAGCGAGCAGTACTTC
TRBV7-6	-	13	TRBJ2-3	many	CASSYRGGDTQYF	TGTGCCAGCAGCTATAGAGGCGGGGATACGCAGTATTTT
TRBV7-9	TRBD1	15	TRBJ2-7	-	CASSLAGTGVGEQYF	TGTGCCAGCAGCTTAGCGGGGACAGGGGTGGGCGAGCAGTACTTC
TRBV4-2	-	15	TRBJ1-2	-	CASSQEDRGNYGYTF	TGTGCCAGCAGCCAAGAAGATCGGGGGAACTATGGCTACACCTTC
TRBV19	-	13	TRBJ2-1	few	CASSTATYNEQFF	TGTGCCAGTAGTACCGCGACCTACAATGAGCAGTTCTTC
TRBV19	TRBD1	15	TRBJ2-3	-	CASSIGQGGTDTQYF	TGTGCCAGTAGTATTGGACAGGGCGGCACAGATACGCAGTATTTT
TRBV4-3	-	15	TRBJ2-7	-	CASSHRPLGSYEQYF	TGCGCCAGCAGCCACCGCCCCCTCGGGAGCTACGAGCAGTACTTC
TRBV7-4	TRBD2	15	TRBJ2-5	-	CASSLGDYLQETQHF	TGTGCCAGCAGCTTAGGGGACTATTTACAAGAGACCCAGCACTTC
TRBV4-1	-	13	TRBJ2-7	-	CASSQSLSYVQYF	TGCGCCAGCAGCCAATCGTTAAGTTACGTGCAGTACTTC